Listed below are T cell receptor beta chains from one sample, sequenced in a study of metastatic and nonmetastatic thyroid tumors. TCRdb ran MiXCR on the PCR reads. The data hold 25,000 to 30,000 clones, with over 12% observed a single time. The specimen was blood. Receptors originate from a male donor with papillary thyroid cancer or a benign thyroid nodule (not recorded which). Some clones in this sample may be carry-over from other donors' samples. Both conserved end residues are part of each CDR3. The order of the fields is V gene, clone size, D gene, J gene, CDR3 DNA, CDR3 protein. The D gene is left open where the match is weak. A row's size may be missing; if present it is once, few, many or a size class.

V: TRBV11-3
size: many
D: TRBD2
J: TRBJ2-1
DNA: TGTGCCAGCAGCTTTACAGGGGTAGCGGGAGAGTCCTACAATGAGCAGTTCTTC
CDR3: CASSFTGVAGESYNEQFF

V: TRBV11-2
size: many
D: NA
J: TRBJ2-5
DNA: TGTGCCAGCAGCTTATACAGGTCTGTCCAAGAGACCCAGTACTTC
CDR3: CASSLYRSVQETQYF

V: TRBV11-1
size: many
D: TRBD1
J: TRBJ1-2
DNA: TGTGCCAGCAGCTTGAATAAGGACAGGGAACTTAACTATGGCTACACCTTC
CDR3: CASSLNKDRELNYGYTF

V: TRBV7-6
size: few
D: NA
J: TRBJ2-5
DNA: TGTGCCAGCAGCTTCTGGGGCCTTATCCAAGAGACCCAGTACTTC
CDR3: CASSFWGLIQETQYF

V: TRBV9
size: many
D: TRBD2
J: TRBJ2-1
DNA: TGTGCCAGCAGCCCCCCAACTAGCGGGATAGAGAATGAGCAGTTCTTC
CDR3: CASSPPTSGIENEQFF

V: TRBV19
size: many
D: TRBD1
J: TRBJ1-2
DNA: TGTGCCAGTAGTACCCTGGGACAGGACGGGGGCTACACCTTC
CDR3: CASSTLGQDGGYTF

V: TRBV6-5
size: many
D: NA
J: TRBJ2-1
DNA: TGTGCCAGCAGTTACTCTTATACCTCCTACAATGAGCAGTTCTTC
CDR3: CASSYSYTSYNEQFF

V: TRBV6-1
size: few
D: TRBD2
J: TRBJ2-1
DNA: TGTGCCAGCAGTGAAGCTATCGGGGGGGCCTATGAGCAGTTCTTC
CDR3: CASSEAIGGAYEQFF

V: TRBV12-3/TRBV12-4
size: many
D: TRBD1
J: TRBJ1-3
DNA: TGTGCCAGCAGTGGGGGGGACAGGGGGCCGGGGAACACCATATATTTT
CDR3: CASSGGDRGPGNTIYF

V: TRBV18
size: many
D: TRBD1
J: TRBJ1-2
DNA: TGTGCCAGCTCACCAGGGACAGGGGTCAATGGCTACACCTTC
CDR3: CASSPGTGVNGYTF

V: TRBV6-1
size: NA
D: NA
J: TRBJ2-1
DNA: TGTGCCAGCAGTGAACAGGACAGTGCCTACAATGAGCAGTTCTTC
CDR3: CASSEQDSAYNEQFF

V: TRBV19
size: many
D: TRBD1
J: TRBJ2-7
DNA: TGTGCCAGTAGTAAAGGACAGGCCACCTACGAGCAGTACTTC
CDR3: CASSKGQATYEQYF

V: TRBV4-2
size: many
D: TRBD1
J: TRBJ2-5
DNA: TGTGCCAGCAGTTCACAGGGGGAAGAGACCCAGTACTTC
CDR3: CASSSQGEETQYF

V: TRBV6-4
size: many
D: NA
J: TRBJ1-6
DNA: TGTGCCAGCAGTGACGGGCAGGGTAATTCACCCCTCCACTTT
CDR3: CASSDGQGNSPLHF

V: TRBV3-1
size: NA
D: TRBD1
J: TRBJ2-7
DNA: TGTGCCAGCAGACCGAACCGGGACAGGGGCTACGAGCAGTACTTC
CDR3: CASRPNRDRGYEQYF

V: TRBV3-1
size: many
D: TRBD2
J: TRBJ2-5
DNA: TGTGCCAGCAGCCAAGGTTTAGCGGGGGGGCAAGAGACCCAGTACTTC
CDR3: CASSQGLAGGQETQYF

V: TRBV27
size: few
D: TRBD1
J: TRBJ2-7
DNA: TGTGCCAGCATCTATAACGGGACAGGGAATTTCGAGCAGTACTTC
CDR3: CASIYNGTGNFEQYF

V: TRBV7-8
size: many
D: TRBD1
J: TRBJ2-1
DNA: TGTGCCAGCAGCTTTATGACAGGGATCACCTACAATGAGCAGTTCTTC
CDR3: CASSFMTGITYNEQFF

V: TRBV20-1
size: many
D: NA
J: TRBJ1-2
DNA: TGCAGTGCATCCGAATACGGTGGCTACACCTTC
CDR3: CSASEYGGYTF

V: TRBV18
size: NA
D: NA
J: TRBJ2-5
DNA: TGTGCCAGCTCACCGTTGTCAGGGCTTGAGACCCAGTACTTC
CDR3: CASSPLSGLETQYF

V: TRBV7-9
size: many
D: NA
J: TRBJ2-6
DNA: TGTGCCAGCAGCCCACCGGTGCGGGTACCTTCCTCTGGGGCCAACGTCCTGACTTTC
CDR3: CASSPPVRVPSSGANVLTF

V: TRBV7-8
size: NA
D: NA
J: TRBJ2-1
DNA: TGTGCCAGCAGCATCAGGCGCGGCATCCTTATCTACAATGAGCAGTTCTTC
CDR3: CASSIRRGILIYNEQFF

V: TRBV3-1
size: many
D: NA
J: TRBJ1-6
DNA: TGTGCCAGCAGCCTGGGGATTTCACCCCTCCACTTT
CDR3: CASSLGISPLHF

V: TRBV28
size: many
D: NA
J: TRBJ2-1
DNA: TGTGCCAGCAGCCTCCCCGGGGCAGGGAAAAATGAGCAGTTCTTC
CDR3: CASSLPGAGKNEQFF

V: TRBV6-1
size: few
D: NA
J: TRBJ2-6
DNA: TGTGCCAGCAGGGACCTTGCGAACTCTGGGGCCAACGTCCTGACTTTC
CDR3: CASRDLANSGANVLTF

V: TRBV6-5
size: few
D: NA
J: TRBJ2-2
DNA: TGTGCCAGCAGTTTGACACCAAACACCGGGGAGCTGTTTTTT
CDR3: CASSLTPNTGELFF

V: TRBV2
size: few
D: NA
J: TRBJ2-7
DNA: TGTGCCAGCAGTGAATTTTCTGTCATCCAGTACTTC
CDR3: CASSEFSVIQYF

V: TRBV12-3/TRBV12-4
size: many
D: NA
J: TRBJ2-2
DNA: TGTGCCAGCAGTTTAGCAGGCTTGCTCGGGGAGCTGTTTTTT
CDR3: CASSLAGLLGELFF

V: TRBV5-6
size: many
D: NA
J: TRBJ1-2
DNA: TGTGCCAGCAGCTTGCGATCGGGGGGCTATGGCTACACCTTC
CDR3: CASSLRSGGYGYTF

V: TRBV11-2
size: many
D: TRBD1
J: TRBJ1-1
DNA: TGTGCCAGCAGGCCCGGACAGGGGATGAACACTGAAGCTTTCTTT
CDR3: CASRPGQGMNTEAFF

V: TRBV2
size: many
D: NA
J: TRBJ2-1
DNA: TGTGCCAGCAGCGGAAACTTACAGGGTTTGCGTATTGATGAGCAGTTCTTC
CDR3: CASSGNLQGLRIDEQFF

V: TRBV7-9
size: many
D: NA
J: TRBJ1-1
DNA: TGTGCCAGCAGCTTAGAAAGCAGGAACACTGAAGCTTTCTTT
CDR3: CASSLESRNTEAFF